This TCR beta chain appears in the sequencing data of a study of T cell clonality in common variable immunodeficiency. The study's findings and limits: Reportedly, TCR beta sequences from common variable immunodeficiency showed fewer deletions and N-nucleotide insertions. What drives increased CVID clonality needs T cell subpopulation sequencing.

After removal of 3 bases from V and 4 bases from J, the junction contained 9 bases not matched to a gene. This CDR3 comprises 16 residues. The germline V gene has CDR1 KGHSH and CDR2 LQKENI. This clone was detected ten times or more. As yet, its antigen is unknown. The read is 3 residues too short to cover the CDR3 end, so that end is filled in from the germline J gene. Profiling relied on immunoSEQ multiplex PCR, and the TCRdb table lists in-frame clones only, not all of them. This sample carries around 24,000 clones, none of them present only once. The sample comprised peripheral blood mononuclear cells. This receptor was taken from a human donor with common variable immunodeficiency. This chain joins TRBV18 and TRBJ2-3; TRBD2 matches at 8 bases. Partial CDR3 DNA: TGTGCCAGCTCACCGGTGCGGGAGGAGGCCCCAGATACG. It codes for CASSPVREEAPDT. The whole CDR3 protein is CASSPVREEAPDTQYF.